This T cell receptor (beta chain) was captured in a study of graft-versus-host responses after intestinal transplantation. Tissue processing of the graft released intraepithelial and lamina propria lymphocytes from it. Measured with immunoSEQ multiplex PCR; TCRdb has only the in-frame clones, and not every one. The sample carries 50,000 to 75,000 clones, about nine tenths recorded once. Germline V CDR1 and CDR2: LNHDA, SQIVND (reference sequence). Trimming left V 6 bases short and J 3 bases short, with 14 bases between. The length of the CDR3 is 14 residues. This sequence joins TRBV19 and TRBJ1-1; D remains ambiguous. This TCR was recovered from a human patient who received an intestinal transplant, so some T cells may come from the graft donor. Sequences were derived from ileum tissue, sampled less than 400 days after transplant. The CDR3 DNA reads as TGTGCCAGTAGCAACCCTTGGGTGCACACTGAAGCTTTCTTT. It codes for CASSNPWVHTEAFF.